These T cell receptor beta chains were read from a single sample in a study of control samples from healthy donors and cancer patients. The repertoire was sequenced with immunoSEQ multiplex PCR; TCRdb's copy has only in-frame clones and lacks some. The table includes over 150,000 clones, approximately 93% detected once. Sequencing was performed on blood. Source of these receptors: a man aged 40-49 years in good health. Each CDR3 is given with its conserved first and last residue. A D gene is named only where the DNA matches it firmly. Some rows have no size entry. The others give once, few or many, or a class for an expanded clone.

clone_size: .
d_call: .
v_call: TRBV19
j_call: TRBJ2-7
cdr3_nt: TGTGCCAGTAGTATTGGAGGGGCCGGAGGATACGAGCAGTACTTC
cdr3_aa: CASSIGGAGGYEQYF

clone_size: .
d_call: .
v_call: TRBV15
j_call: TRBJ2-1
cdr3_nt: TGTGCCACCAGCAGGGCTCTCTTCAATGAGCAGTTCTTC
cdr3_aa: CATSRALFNEQFF

clone_size: .
d_call: TRBD2
v_call: TRBV28
j_call: TRBJ2-7
cdr3_nt: TGTGCCAGCAGTTTACTATCACTAGCGGGGGCCGTGTACGAGCAGTACTTC
cdr3_aa: CASSLLSLAGAVYEQYF

clone_size: once
d_call: TRBD2
v_call: TRBV7-2
j_call: TRBJ2-1
cdr3_nt: TGTGCCAGCAGCTTAAGCGGGGGGAGAGATGAGCAGTTCTTC
cdr3_aa: CASSLSGGRDEQFF

clone_size: .
d_call: .
v_call: TRBV7-9
j_call: TRBJ1-4
cdr3_nt: TGTGCCAGCAGCCCTGGACAGCCAGTAAAACTGTTTTTT
cdr3_aa: CASSPGQPVKLFF

clone_size: .
d_call: .
v_call: TRBV6-1
j_call: TRBJ2-3
cdr3_nt: TGTGCCAGCAGTGAAGGGCGAGGGATCAACACAGATACGCAGTATTTT
cdr3_aa: CASSEGRGINTDTQYF

clone_size: .
d_call: .
v_call: TRBV29-1
j_call: TRBJ1-2
cdr3_nt: TGCAGCGTTGAAGAGCTCCGGCGGACTTATGGCTACACCTTC
cdr3_aa: CSVEELRRTYGYTF

clone_size: .
d_call: .
v_call: TRBV5-8
j_call: TRBJ1-2
cdr3_nt: TGTGCCAGCAGCTTGAGAGGGAACTATGGCTACACCTTC
cdr3_aa: CASSLRGNYGYTF

clone_size: .
d_call: .
v_call: TRBV19
j_call: TRBJ1-1
cdr3_nt: TGTGCCAGTAGTACGCTCGGGGGCGCGACTGAAGCTTTCTTT
cdr3_aa: CASSTLGGATEAFF

clone_size: .
d_call: TRBD1
v_call: TRBV27
j_call: TRBJ1-5
cdr3_nt: TGTGCCAGCCGCAGTAGAGGGACAGTTAATCAGCCCCAGCATTTT
cdr3_aa: CASRSRGTVNQPQHF

clone_size: .
d_call: .
v_call: TRBV5-1
j_call: TRBJ1-2
cdr3_nt: TGCGCCAGCACCCTGGGGGAAGCAGACTATGGCTACACCTTC
cdr3_aa: CASTLGEADYGYTF

clone_size: .
d_call: TRBD2
v_call: TRBV10-3
j_call: TRBJ2-7
cdr3_nt: TGTGCCATCAGTGAGTCGAAGGCGGGGGGGCCGGACGAGCAGTACTTC
cdr3_aa: CAISESKAGGPDEQYF

clone_size: .
d_call: .
v_call: TRBV27
j_call: TRBJ1-5
cdr3_nt: TGTGCCAGCAGTTTCGGGGGAGTTCAGCCCCAGCATTTT
cdr3_aa: CASSFGGVQPQHF

clone_size: .
d_call: .
v_call: TRBV4-3
j_call: TRBJ1-5
cdr3_nt: TGCGCCAGCAGCCAAGATTTCTACAGGGATTCTGGCAATCAGCCCCAGCATTTT
cdr3_aa: CASSQDFYRDSGNQPQHF

clone_size: .
d_call: .
v_call: TRBV7-6
j_call: TRBJ1-3
cdr3_nt: TGTGCCAGCAGCTCGGACGGATACTCTGGAAACACCATATATTTT
cdr3_aa: CASSSDGYSGNTIYF

clone_size: .
d_call: .
v_call: TRBV9
j_call: TRBJ1-2
cdr3_nt: TGTGCCAGCAGCGCACAAGGGGGGGCCCTTACCCAAGGCTACACCTTC
cdr3_aa: CASSAQGGALTQGYTF

clone_size: .
d_call: .
v_call: TRBV6-2/TRBV6-3
j_call: TRBJ1-1
cdr3_nt: TGTGCCAGCAGTTTGGCGACTGAAGCTTTCTTT
cdr3_aa: CASSLATEAFF

clone_size: .
d_call: TRBD1
v_call: TRBV19
j_call: TRBJ1-2
cdr3_nt: TGTGCCAGTAGTATCGCACAGGGGACGAGAGGCTACACCTTC
cdr3_aa: CASSIAQGTRGYTF